These 26 T cell receptor beta chains were sequenced from one sample in a study of cytomegalovirus exposure and HLA in healthy donors. A multiplex PCR was run with 60 Vbeta primers and 13 Jbeta primers. Assay used: immunoSEQ multiplex PCR; TCRdb lists only in-frame clones, some missing. The sample yields about 150,000 clones, over 75% seen once. Sequences were obtained from PBMCs. These receptor sequences come from a woman aged 40 to 49 in good health and CMV-seronegative.

Here the CDR3 reads CATWTGRTEAFF. CDR3 DNA sequence: TGTGCCACATGGACAGGGCGCACTGAAGCTTTCTTT. The V gene is TRBV28, the J gene TRBJ1-1; 8 bases are shared with TRBD1. The length of the CDR3 is 12 residues. Germline V gives CDR1 MDHEN, CDR2 SYDVKM. V trimming: 10 bases; J trimming: 4 bases; junction bases outside the gene matches: 5. Based on the CDR3 plus reference TRBV28 and TRBJ1-1, the full variable domain is DVKVTQSSRYLVKRTGEKVFLECVQDMDHENMFWYRQDPGLGLRLIYFSYDVKMKEKGDIPEGYSVSREKKERFSLILESASTNQTSMYLCATWTGRTEAFFGQGTRLTVV.

V gene TRBV4-1 combines with J gene TRBJ2-6; D is perhaps TRBD2 (6 bases). The CDR3 is made up of 16 amino acids. The germline gives CDR1 MGHRA, CDR2 YSYEKL. V shed 0 bases and J shed 2 bases, with 8 bases lying between them. In DNA, the CDR3 is TGCGCCAGCAGCCAAGATCCGGGGGCTGGGGCCAACGTCCTGACTTTC. It yields the protein CASSQDPGAGANVLTF.

A word on this clone: The junction does not match germline at one end; this may be a read error. Other DNA sequences in this specimen translate into the identical CDR3. This chain joins TRBV28 and TRBJ1-5, with 7 bases fitting TRBD1. Germline CDR1 is MDHEN and CDR2 is SYDVKM. The CDR3 loop spans 15 amino acids. The CDR3 nucleotides read TGTGCCAGCAACTGGGGGGACAGAGGCAATCAGCCCCAGCACTTT. Translated: CASNWGDRGNQPQHF. Combining the CDR3 with reference TRBV28 and TRBJ1-5 gives the whole variable domain DVKVTQSSRYLVKRTGEKVFLECVQDMDHENMFWYRQDPGLGLRLIYFSYDVKMKEKGDIPEGYSVSREKKERFSLILESASTNQTSMYLCASNWGDRGNQPQHFGDGTRLSIL.

The rearrangement joins TRBV6-5 to TRBJ2-1; TRBD2 agrees at 8 bases. J lost 6 bases, V lost 5 bases, and 6 bases had no gene match. This CDR3 comprises 14 residues. In germline, CDR1 is MNHEY, CDR2 SVGAGI. The CDR3 DNA is TGTGCCAGCAGTCGCGTTAGCGGGGTCAATGAGCAGTTCTTC. It encodes CASSRVSGVNEQFF.

This chain joins TRBV5-4 and TRBJ2-2; 9 nucleotides line up with TRBD2. Germline CDR1 SGHNT, CDR2 YYREEE (reference sequence). This CDR3 has 16 amino acids. V trimming: 1 base; J trimming: 3 bases; junction bases outside the gene matches: 4. Here the CDR3 DNA reads TGTGCCAGCAGCTTGTTAGCGGGAGACGACACCGGGGAGCTGTTTTTT. Translated, it gives CASSLLAGDDTGELFF.

The sample holds a few counts of this clone. The chain links TRBV5-6 to TRBJ1-2; 7 bases are shared with TRBD1. CDR3 length equals 15 residues. Per germline, CDR1 SGHDT and CDR2 YYEEEE. The V gene end was trimmed by 0 bases and the J gene end by 4 bases; junction bases not matched to a gene: 6. The CDR3 here is CASSLDRGPGYGYTF. CDR3 in DNA: TGTGCCAGCAGCTTGGATAGGGGGCCAGGCTATGGCTACACCTTC.

The gene calls are TRBV6-1 and TRBJ1-2, with a possible D match to TRBD1 (5 bases). This CDR3 is 13 amino acids long. Germline V gene sequence: CDR1 MNHNS, CDR2 SASEGT. V was clipped by 6 bases and J by 8 bases, with 16 bases between them. The CDR3 spells CASRGAGGEGYTF. The DNA for the CDR3 is TGTGCCAGCAGGGGCGCGGGGGGGGAAGGCTACACCTTC.

The chain links TRBV4-2 to TRBJ2-4; 9 nucleotides agree with TRBD2. V trimming: 4 bases; J trimming: 6 bases; junction bases outside the gene matches: 10. The CDR3 runs to 16 residues. Germline values: CDR1 LGHNA, CDR2 YNFKEQ. Written as DNA, the CDR3 is TGTGCCAGCAGCCCCCAACCTGGAGCGGGAGGAAACATTCAGTACTTC. Encoded protein: CASSPQPGAGGNIQYF.

This clone was seen only once. The CDR3 loop is CASSSDRGPYNEQFF. The CDR3 DNA reads TGTGCCAGCAGCTCCGACAGGGGACCATACAATGAGCAGTTCTTC. The chain recombines TRBV11-3 with TRBJ2-1, with 8 bases lining up with TRBD1. This CDR3 comprises 15 residues. Germline V CDR1 and CDR2: SGHNT, YENEEA. V shed 4 bases and J 4 bases; nucleotides not matched to a gene: 6.

This rearrangement joins TRBV12-2 to TRBJ1-1. TRBV12-2 is termed a pseudogene. The CDR3 spans 15 residues. CDR3 nucleotides: TGTGCAAGTCGCTTAGGAGGGCTGGGATGGACTGAAGCTTTCTTT. Translated: CASRLGGLGWTEAFF.

The chain joins TRBV28 to TRBJ1-2; 8 positions match TRBD1. The germline V gene encodes CDR1 MDHEN and CDR2 SYDVKM. After removal of 3 bases from V and 1 base from J, the junction contained 4 bases not matched to a gene. The CDR3 runs to 15 residues. CDR3 amino acids: CASSFEDRDNYGYTF. The CDR3 region has the DNA TGTGCCAGCAGTTTCGAGGACAGGGATAACTATGGCTACACCTTC.

This clone was found a few times. CDR3 protein: CASSLRTSGSYEQYF. CDR3 bases: TGTGCCAGCAGCTTAAGGACTAGCGGGAGCTACGAGCAGTACTTC. The chain has TRBV11-3 and TRBJ2-7; 13 positions agree with TRBD2. After removal of 2 bases from V and 3 bases from J, the junction contained 1 base not matched to a gene. Germline V gene sequence: CDR1 SGHNT, CDR2 YENEEA. The CDR3 is 15 residues long. The full variable domain, rest sourced from reference TRBV11-3 and TRBJ2-7, is EAGVVQSPRYKIIEKKQPVAFWCNPISGHNTLYWYLQNLGQGPELLIRYENEEAVDDSQLPKDRFSAERLKGVDSTLKIQPAELGDSAVYLCASSLRTSGSYEQYFGPGTRLTVT.

This sequence joins TRBV7-9 and TRBJ1-3; maybe TRBD1 (5 bases). The V end was cut by 5 bases, the J end by 4 bases, with 24 bases between. Germline V gives CDR1 SEHNR, CDR2 FQNEAQ (reference sequence). The CDR3 runs 18 residues. CDR3 amino acids: CASSPRGEAKESGNTIYF. CDR3 nucleotides: TGTGCCAGCAGCCCCCGGGGGGAGGCGAAGGAGTCGGGAAACACCATATATTTT.

This chain links TRBV28 with TRBJ2-5; D is undetermined. From germline, CDR1 is MDHEN and CDR2 SYDVKM. Trimming took 6 bases from V and 4 from J, leaving 9 bases between them. The CDR3 runs 12 residues. This CDR3 is CASSLLRETQYF. The CDR3 region has the DNA TGTGCCAGCAGCCTACTCCGAGAGACCCAGTACTTC.

About this clone: The junction departs from germline at one end; a sequencing error may be responsible. The V and J genes are TRBV7-7 and TRBJ2-5, with a weak D call TRBD1 (6 bases). The end of the DNA fits TRBJ2-7 better, so the J call may be wrong. Germline CDR1 is SSHAT and CDR2 is FNYEAQ (reference sequence). The CDR3 totals 15 residues. The chain's CDR3 is CASSFGHGQTYEQYF. CDR3 bases: TGTGCTAGCAGCTTTGGGCACGGACAGACCTACGAGCAGTACTTC.

V usage is TRBV9 and J usage is TRBJ2-5; the match to TRBD2 covers 7 bases. The CDR3 consists of 17 residues. The V gene's germline CDR1 is SGDLS and CDR2 YYNGEE. The ends lost 0 bases at V and 5 bases at J; junction bases unmatched: 13. The chain's CDR3 is CASSVGGGAGRAETQYF. CDR3 DNA: TGTGCCAGCAGCGTAGGGGGAGGGGCCGGGAGAGCGGAGACCCAGTACTTC.

The chain recombines TRBV11-3 with TRBJ2-7; TRBD2 matches 10 bases. The CDR3 loop spans 16 amino acids. V dropped 2 bases and J dropped 5; count of bases not matched to a gene: 9. Germline CDR1 and CDR2: SGHNT and YENEEA. The CDR3, as DNA: TGTGCCAGCAGCTTAAGTCCTAGCGGGAGTTTCAACGAGCAGTACTTC. This sequence encodes CASSLSPSGSFNEQYF.

This chain connects TRBV5-6 to TRBJ1-2; D gene uncertain. Germline V gives CDR1 SGHDT, CDR2 YYEEEE. This CDR3 comprises 14 residues. V lost 4 bases and J lost 3, with 13 bases in between. The CDR3 bases are TGTGCCAGCAGCCCTGATGTGCGAGACTATGGCTACACCTTC. Encoded protein: CASSPDVRDYGYTF.

This rearrangement joins TRBV11-2 to TRBJ1-2; perhaps TRBD1 as D (5 bases). This CDR3 region has 16 residues. With 5 bases removed from V and 4 bases from J, the gap between germline ends came to 20 bases. Looked up from germline, CDR1 is SGHAT and CDR2 is FQNNGV. In DNA form, the CDR3 reads TGTGCCAGCAGCCCTGCGACCGGGGTGGGGGGCTATGGCTACACCTTC. Translation gives CASSPATGVGGYGYTF.

This chain links TRBV10-3 with TRBJ1-1, with 7 bases that match TRBD1. The length of the CDR3 is 13 residues. Looked up from germline, CDR1 is ENHRY and CDR2 is SYGVKD. With 3 bases clipped from V and 5 bases from J, the junction kept 3 bases outside the gene matches. CDR3: CAISDRGLTEAFF. CDR3 DNA: TGTGCCATCAGTGATAGGGGGCTAACTGAAGCTTTCTTT.

This sequence joins TRBV5-1 and TRBJ1-3; possible D gene TRBD1, 5 bases. Germline V CDR1 and CDR2: SGHRS, YFSETQ. Trimming took 4 bases from V and 1 from J, leaving 9 bases between them. This CDR3 contains 14 residues. CDR3 sequence reads: CASSGATSGNTIYF. In nucleotides, the CDR3 is TGCGCCAGCAGCGGGGCGACGTCTGGAAACACCATATATTTT.

J is TRBJ2-2 and V is TRBV27; no firm D call. The V end was cut by 5 bases, the J end by 8 bases, with 12 bases between. CDR1 and CDR2 from the germline V gene are MNHEY and SMNVEV (reference sequence). This CDR3 has 13 amino acids. The CDR3, as DNA: TGTGCCAGCAGTCGTCGTCCGGGTGGGGAGCTGTTTTTT. It yields the protein CASSRRPGGELFF.

V and J are TRBV5-4 and TRBJ2-5; 13 bases agree with TRBD2. The J call is doubtful: the DNA matches TRBJ2-7 better. The germline V gene has CDR1 SGHNT and CDR2 YYREEE (reference sequence). The CDR3 extends over 15 amino acids. CDR3 residues: CASSPGLAGAYEQYF. CDR3 coding DNA: TGTGCCAGCAGCCCTGGACTAGCGGGGGCCTACGAGCAGTACTTC.

The gene calls are TRBV5-1 and TRBJ1-1; a possible D gene is TRBD1 (5 bases). CDR1 is SGHRS, CDR2 YFSETQ, per germline. Trimming shortened V by 4 bases and J by 0 bases, and 13 bases separated the two germline ends. The CDR3 totals 15 residues. The CDR3 protein is CASSSQGPMNTEAFF. CDR3 nucleotide sequence: TGCGCCAGCAGCAGTCAGGGTCCCATGAACACTGAAGCTTTCTTT.

This clone appeared once. The chain has TRBV28 and TRBJ1-2, with TRBD1 identical over 7 bases. This CDR3 is 14 amino acids long. V shed 5 bases and J 7 bases; nucleotides not matched to a gene: 10. The V gene's germline CDR1 is MDHEN and CDR2 SYDVKM. The CDR3 sequence: CASSPPGTVGGYTF. CDR3 in DNA: TGTGCCAGCAGTCCTCCGGGGACAGTCGGTGGCTACACCTTC.

The J gene is TRBJ2-3, the V gene TRBV29-1; the D gene is possibly TRBD2 (6 bases). The CDR3 runs to 13 residues. V dropped 7 bases and J dropped 1 base, with 12 bases sitting between them. Germline values: CDR1 SQVTM, CDR2 ANQGSEA. Written as DNA, the CDR3 is TGCAGCGGGAGGGCCCCCGGCACAGATACGCAGTATTTT. Amino acids: CSGRAPGTDTQYF.